The present entry profiles one T cell receptor beta chain with its context. Its antigen is currently unknown. Susac syndrome patients met recently defined diagnostic criteria for definite or probable disease. Negative isolation yielded CD4+ and CD8+ T cells, and FACS enriched TEMRA cells. Random hexamers were used to reverse transcribe the RNA input (about 0.5 to 1 ug). Amplification of TCR beta CDR3 used immunoSEQ multiplex PCR across 54 Vbeta and 13 Jbeta. One entry per CDR3 protein, called by TCRdb with MiXCR from the immunoSEQ multiplex PCR reads. Of about 120,000 distinct CDR3 sequences listed, around 94% are singletons. The data stem from a study of CD8 T cells in Susac syndrome. The study's findings and limits: The authors found some 15 Susac-specific public clones in total CD8+ repertoires and five or six in CD8+ TEMRA repertoires.

CDR1 SEHNR and CDR2 FQNEAQ come from the germline V gene (reference sequence). The CDR3 runs to 15 residues. Trimming at V came to 5 bases and at J to 1 base, leaving 5 bases not matched to a gene. The chain joins TRBV7-9 to TRBJ1-1; TRBD1 agrees at 9 bases. Sequencing was done on a sample of CD8+ T cells from PBMCs. This TCR came from a human donor with Susac syndrome. The CDR3 DNA reads as TGTGCCAGCAGCCCTGGACAGGGGAGGAACACTGAAGCTTTCTTT. Translated: CASSPGQGRNTEAFF.